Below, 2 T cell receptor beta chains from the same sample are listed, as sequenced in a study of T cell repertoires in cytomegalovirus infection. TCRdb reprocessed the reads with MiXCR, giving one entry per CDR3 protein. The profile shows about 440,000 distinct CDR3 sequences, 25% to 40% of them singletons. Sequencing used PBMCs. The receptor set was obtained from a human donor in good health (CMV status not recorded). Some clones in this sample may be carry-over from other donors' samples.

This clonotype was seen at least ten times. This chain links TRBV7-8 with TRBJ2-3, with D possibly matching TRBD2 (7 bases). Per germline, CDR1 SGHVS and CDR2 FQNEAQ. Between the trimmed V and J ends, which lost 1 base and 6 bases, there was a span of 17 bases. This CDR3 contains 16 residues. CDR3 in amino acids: CASSLGSGGGPDTQYF. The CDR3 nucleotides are TGTGCCAGCAGCTTAGGATCGGGGGGCGGCCCCGATACGCAGTATTTT.

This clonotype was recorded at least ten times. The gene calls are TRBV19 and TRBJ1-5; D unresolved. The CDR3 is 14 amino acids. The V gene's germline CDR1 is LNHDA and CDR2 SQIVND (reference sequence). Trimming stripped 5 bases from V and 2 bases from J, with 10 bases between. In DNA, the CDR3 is TGTGCCAGTAGTGTTGGAGGTGGCAATCAGCCCCAGCATTTT. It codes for CASSVGGGNQPQHF.